Presented here are 27 T cell receptor beta chains from one specimen sequenced in a study of blood T cell repertoires in COVID-19. Method: immunoSEQ multiplex PCR; TCRdb's copy keeps in-frame clones and lacks some. The sample includes under 400,000 clones, roughly 87% seen only once; the top ten take roughly 3.9%. Sequencing input: peripheral blood. The receptors shown here come from a woman aged 60-70 years with COVID-19, enrolled during active disease.

V and J are TRBV5-4 and TRBJ2-1, with 8 bases aligning to TRBD2. Germline CDR1 SGHNT, CDR2 YYREEE (reference sequence). V lost 4 bases to trimming and J lost 5 bases; unmatched junction nucleotides: 8. This CDR3 region has 15 residues. The CDR3 DNA follows: TGTGCCAGCAGCCTGCAGGGACTAGGGAACAATGAGCAGTTCTTC. It is translated as CASSLQGLGNNEQFF.

This chain joins TRBV2 and TRBJ1-1; TRBD1 agrees at 9 bases. V lost 7 bases to trimming and J lost 4 bases; unmatched junction nucleotides: 1. This CDR3 spans 12 amino acids. Germline V lookup: CDR1 SNHLY, CDR2 FYNNEI. The CDR3 protein is CASKGQGTEAFF. CDR3 in DNA: TGTGCCAGCAAGGGACAGGGCACTGAAGCTTTCTTT.

The chain is built from TRBV28 and TRBJ2-7, with a weak D call TRBD1 (5 bases). Germline V CDR1 and CDR2: MDHEN, SYDVKM. V lost 6 bases, J lost 0 bases, and 12 bases lay in between. The CDR3 loop spans 14 amino acids. The CDR3 bases are TGTGCCAGCAGGGGCGGACACCTCTCCTACGAGCAGTACTTC. Encoded protein: CASRGGHLSYEQYF.

The chain uses TRBV7-9 and TRBJ1-4, with TRBD1 identical over 10 bases. J was trimmed by 3 bases and V by 3 bases; bases with no gene match: 7. Germline V gene lookup returns CDR1 SEHNR and CDR2 FQNEAQ (reference sequence). The CDR3 covers 17 residues. Written as DNA, the CDR3 is TGTGCCAGCAGCTTGCCGGGACAGGGGCGGGCTAATGAAAAACTGTTTTTT. Its translation is CASSLPGQGRANEKLFF.

The V call is TRBV10-3, the J call TRBJ2-3; D is uncertain. Per germline, CDR1 ENHRY and CDR2 SYGVKD. This CDR3 comprises 12 residues. Trimming stripped 4 bases from V and 4 bases from J, with 6 bases between. CDR3 sequence: CAISVVADTQYF. DNA for the CDR3: TGTGCCATCAGTGTGGTAGCAGATACGCAGTATTTT.

This clone was counted a single time. V gene TRBV27 combines with J gene TRBJ1-5; D might be TRBD1 (5 bases). Germline V gene data show CDR1 as MNHEY and CDR2 as SMNVEV (reference sequence). The V end lost 0 bases, the J end lost 1 base, and 13 bases lay between the germline ends. The CDR3 contains 17 residues. CDR3 in amino acids: CASSLSTVYGSNQPQHF. The CDR3 coding sequence is TGTGCCAGCAGTTTATCGACAGTTTACGGGAGCAATCAGCCCCAGCATTTT.

This clone was counted only a few times. CDR3 DNA sequence: TGTGCCAGCGAGAGGGGAGGCGGTTGGGAAGCTTTCTTT. The encoded protein is CASERGGGWEAFF. J is TRBJ1-1 and V is TRBV5-8; maybe TRBD1 (5 bases). Trimming shortened V by 7 bases and J by 8 bases, and 18 bases separated the two germline ends. The CDR3 length is 13 residues. In germline, CDR1 is SGHTS, CDR2 YDEGEE.

This clone appeared a single time. J is TRBJ1-5 and V is TRBV6-1; a possible D gene is TRBD1 (5 bases). Germline V gene sequence: CDR1 MNHNS, CDR2 SASEGT. CDR3 length: 16 amino acids. Trimming stripped 3 bases from V and 2 bases from J, with 14 bases between. CDR3 region: CASSETVLRGNQPQHF. DNA for the CDR3: TGTGCCAGCAGTGAGACAGTGCTTAGGGGCAATCAGCCCCAGCATTTT.

The chain recombines TRBV12-5 with TRBJ2-1; D is uncertain. The CDR3 sequence is 12 residues long. V lost 6 bases and J lost 6, with 9 bases in between. CDR1 and CDR2 (germline): LGHNT, FRNRAP. The CDR3 spells CASGLDFNEQFF. The CDR3 DNA reads TGTGCTAGTGGGCTAGATTTCAATGAGCAGTTCTTC.

This clone was counted once. The genes are TRBV7-9 and TRBJ1-5, with D possibly being TRBD1 (6 bases). CDR1 and CDR2 from the germline V gene are SEHNR and FQNEAQ (reference sequence). Deletions cut 1 base from V and 6 bases from J, with 7 bases between. The CDR3 contains 13 residues. The CDR3 here is CASSLEGVQPQHF. As DNA, the CDR3 is TGTGCCAGCAGCTTAGAGGGGGTTCAGCCCCAGCATTTT.

The gene calls are TRBV6-5 and TRBJ1-1; possibly TRBD1 for D (6 bases). This CDR3 is built from 14 residues. From germline, CDR1 is MNHEY and CDR2 SVGAGI. V was trimmed by 11 bases and J by 4 bases, leaving 20 bases between them. In DNA form, the CDR3 reads TGTGCCGTTTCCCGTCTGCAGGGGAGCACTGAAGCTTTCTTT. Protein product: CAVSRLQGSTEAFF.

The rearrangement joins TRBV18 to TRBJ2-7; D call uncertain. Germline CDR1 and CDR2: KGHSH and LQKENI. V shed 3 bases and J shed 5 bases, with 20 bases lying between them. The CDR3 spans 16 residues. The CDR3 region is CASSPQTAPGFDEQYF. CDR3 coding DNA: TGTGCCAGCTCACCCCAAACGGCGCCAGGTTTCGACGAGCAGTACTTC.

The chain couples TRBV5-8 to TRBJ1-6; the match to TRBD1 covers 7 bases. CDR1 and CDR2 (germline): SGHTS, YDEGEE. After removal of 9 bases from V and 6 bases from J, the junction contained 6 bases not matched to a gene. This CDR3 has 13 amino acids. Here the CDR3 DNA reads TGTGCCACCGGGACAGCCCTTAATTCACCCCTCCACTTT. This sequence encodes CATGTALNSPLHF.

This clone has more than one count but fewer than ten. The chain uses TRBV5-4 and TRBJ1-4; TRBD1 matches at 9 bases. V lost 4 bases, J lost 7 bases, and 8 bases stayed unmatched. Germline V lookup: CDR1 SGHNT, CDR2 YYREEE (reference sequence). CDR3 size: 15 residues. Written as DNA, the CDR3 is TGTGCCAGCAGCCCCGCCGGGACAGGGTTTGAAAAACTGTTTTTT. Translating gives CASSPAGTGFEKLFF.

V and J are TRBV5-1 and TRBJ2-7, with TRBD1 identical over 8 bases. V was clipped by 2 bases and J by 5 bases; unmatched bases: 6. This CDR3 contains 14 residues. Germline values: CDR1 SGHRS, CDR2 YFSETQ. Here the CDR3 reads CASSFMTGENEQYF. The CDR3 DNA is TGCGCCAGCAGCTTTATGACAGGGGAAAACGAGCAGTACTTC.

The CDR3 loop is CASSLGGTRLTYEQYF. CDR3 nucleotides: TGTGCCAGCAGCTTAGGAGGGACAAGGCTGACCTACGAGCAGTACTTC. The chain joins TRBV11-2 to TRBJ2-7, with D possibly matching TRBD1 (6 bases). V was trimmed by 1 base and J by 2 bases, leaving 15 bases between them. CDR3 size: 16 residues. Germline CDR1 is SGHAT and CDR2 is FQNNGV.

This clone was observed once. This chain connects TRBV7-2 to TRBJ2-7; tentatively, D is TRBD2 (5 bases). Looked up from germline, CDR1 is SGHTA and CDR2 is FQGNSA. V was trimmed by 9 bases and J by 2 bases, leaving 17 bases between them. This CDR3 is 14 amino acids long. As DNA, the CDR3 is TGTGCCAGTACCTCCCCGGGAAACCCCTACGAGCAGTACTTC. Translating it yields CASTSPGNPYEQYF.

About this clone itself: This specimen includes other DNA sequences encoding the same CDR3. The chain recombines TRBV7-9 with TRBJ1-5, with 8 bases fitting TRBD1. Trimming took 4 bases from V and 5 from J; bases not matched to a gene: 4. In germline, CDR1 is SEHNR, CDR2 FQNEAQ (reference sequence). The CDR3 runs 14 residues. The CDR3 loop reads CASSYGQGDQPQHF. CDR3 in DNA: TGTGCCAGCAGCTACGGACAGGGAGATCAGCCCCAGCATTTT. The variable domain in full, completed from reference TRBV7-9 and TRBJ1-5, reads DTGVSQNPRHKITKRGQNVTFRCDPISEHNRLYWYRQTLGQGPEFLTYFQNEAQLEKSRLLSDRFSAERPKGSFSTLEIQRTEQGDSAMYLCASSYGQGDQPQHFGDGTRLSIL.

The chain links TRBV18 to TRBJ1-5, with 8 positions matching TRBD1. The CDR3 extends over 15 amino acids. Trimming at V came to 4 bases and at J to 2 bases, leaving 4 bases not matched to a gene. Germline loops: CDR1 KGHSH, CDR2 LQKENI. Written as DNA, the CDR3 is TGTGCCAGCTCACTGACAGGGGAAGGCAATCAGCCCCAGCATTTT. Protein product: CASSLTGEGNQPQHF.

The genes are TRBV19 and TRBJ2-3, with 8 bases aligning to TRBD2. V lost 2 bases and J lost 7; bases outside the gene matches: 8. This CDR3 has 15 amino acids. Germline V gene data show CDR1 as LNHDA and CDR2 as SQIVND (reference sequence). CDR3 coding DNA: TGTGCCAGTAGTATATTAGCGGGGCCCCGGAATACGCAGTATTTT. This sequence encodes CASSILAGPRNTQYF. Based on the CDR3 plus reference TRBV19 and TRBJ2-3, the full variable domain is DGGITQSPKYLFRKEGQNVTLSCEQNLNHDAMYWYRQDPGQGLRLIYYSQIVNDFQKGDIAEGYSVSREKKESFPLTVTSAQKNPTAFYLCASSILAGPRNTQYFGPGTRLTVL.

In the case of this clone: Because the CDR3's place on the DNA is in doubt, the DNA is left out and the CDR3 is given as listed by TCRdb. V gene TRBV19 combines with J gene TRBJ1-1; TRBD1, the table's D call, lacks a check against the DNA. The CDR3 is 14 amino acids long, termini counted. From germline, CDR1 is LNHDA and CDR2 SQIVND (reference sequence). CDR3 protein: CASIDSWAGGTVFF.

The V call is TRBV7-6, the J call TRBJ1-1; 8 bases match TRBD1. CDR3 length: 14 amino acids. The junction had 1 base not matched to a gene; V was cut back by 3 bases and J by 1 base. Germline CDR1 is SGHVS and CDR2 is FNYEAQ. CDR3 in amino acids: CASSFGQGNTEAFF. The CDR3 coding sequence is TGTGCCAGCAGCTTCGGACAGGGGAACACTGAAGCTTTCTTT.

The CDR3 sequence is CASSQVYTGELFF. Written as DNA, the CDR3 is TGTGCCAGCAGCCAAGTATACACCGGGGAGCTGTTTTTT. The V gene is TRBV3-1 (or the pseudogene TRBV3-2), the J gene TRBJ2-2, with D unclear. V lost 1 base and J lost 3, with 3 bases in between. CDR1 and CDR2 (germline): LGHDT, YNNKEL (reference sequence). The CDR3 runs 13 residues.

This sequence joins TRBV7-2 and TRBJ1-4, with D tentatively TRBD1 (6 bases). V lost 5 bases and J lost 7, with 11 bases in between. Germline lookup yields CDR1 SGHTA and CDR2 FQGNSA. There are 13 residues in the CDR3. CDR3 nucleotide sequence: TGTGCCAGCAGCACAGGGTGGGGTGAAAAACTGTTTTTT. It encodes CASSTGWGEKLFF.

The chain couples TRBV18 to TRBJ1-1; D unresolved. Trimming pared 3 bases from V and 4 bases from J, leaving 12 bases between. The CDR3 is 14 amino acids. CDR1 and CDR2 from the germline V gene are KGHSH and LQKENI. CDR3 protein: CASSPGAGLTEAFF. The DNA for the CDR3 is TGTGCCAGCTCACCCGGCGCAGGACTCACTGAAGCTTTCTTT.

This chain uses TRBV6-4 with TRBJ2-5, with 7 bases matching TRBD2. This CDR3 region has 17 residues. J was trimmed by 5 bases and V by 8 bases; bases with no gene match: 20. From germline, CDR1 is MRHNA and CDR2 SNTAGT. The CDR3 region is CASPMKGSAGFEETQYF. CDR3 nucleotides: TGTGCCAGCCCTATGAAGGGGTCAGCGGGGTTCGAGGAGACCCAGTACTTC.

The chain joins TRBV5-4 to TRBJ2-7; tentative D call: TRBD2 (6 bases). The CDR3 runs to 15 residues. From germline, CDR1 is SGHNT and CDR2 YYREEE (reference sequence). V was pared by 0 bases and J by 0 bases, with 10 bases between. This CDR3 is CASSLGGVTSYEQYF. CDR3 DNA: TGTGCCAGCAGCTTGGGGGGGGTGACCTCCTACGAGCAGTACTTC.